These 2 T cell receptor beta chains were sequenced from one sample in a study of vaccination and CD4 T cells after COVID-19. Scientists ran DNA taken from cultured CD4+ T cells through the Oncomine TCR Beta short-read assay for sequencing. TCRdb re-analysed the PCR reads in MiXCR, keeping a single row per CDR3 protein. This table holds under 15,000 distinct CDR3 sequences, approximately 50% found once. Sample treatment: approximately 9-day PBMC culture with coronavirus spike peptide pools or control peptides (ViraFEST assay). For these receptors, no antigen is known. The sequencing sample was made of CD4+ T cells from blood, cultured in vitro. These receptors were obtained from a human donor who had recovered from COVID-19.

The chain employs TRBV11-2 and TRBJ1-5; D call uncertain. The CDR3 is 13 amino acids. Trimming took off 1 base at V and 2 bases at J, with 3 bases between the two ends. CDR1 and CDR2 from the germline V gene are SGHAT and FQNNGV. The DNA for the CDR3 is TGTGCCAGCAGCTTAGCTGGCAATCAGCCCCAGCATTTT. Protein sequence: CASSLAGNQPQHF.

The chain couples TRBV18 to TRBJ1-5; D may be TRBD1 (5 bases). Germline CDR1 reads KGHSH; CDR2 reads LQKENI. The V end lost 2 bases, the J end lost 7 bases, and 12 bases lay between the germline ends. The CDR3 contains 14 residues. CDR3 DNA sequence: TGTGCCAGCTCACCAGGACACGGCGGCCAGCCCCAGCATTTT. Its translation is CASSPGHGGQPQHF.